The next 29 T cell receptor beta chains were all read from a single sample in a study of blood T cell repertoires in COVID-19. Sequenced by immunoSEQ multiplex PCR; TCRdb stores in-frame clones only, minus some. The table includes approximately 260,000 clones, around 90% detected once. Sequencing used peripheral blood. Receptor source: a woman aged 55-70 years with COVID-19, enrolled during active disease.

J is TRBJ2-7 and V is TRBV19; the D is unclear. Germline V CDR1 and CDR2: LNHDA, SQIVND (reference sequence). The CDR3 consists of 12 residues. The V end was cut by 9 bases, the J end by 3 bases, with 12 bases between. The CDR3 DNA reads TGTGCCAGCCCGAGCGTTCACTACGAGCAGTACTTC. Amino acid sequence: CASPSVHYEQYF.

CDR3 coding DNA: TGCAGTGCTAGTGGAACCAGAACTACAATCAGCCCCCAGCATTTT. Protein: CSASGTRTTISPQHF. V usage is TRBV20-1 and J usage is TRBJ1-5; the D is unclear. V lost 3 bases and J 10 bases, leaving 22 bases between the germline ends. The germline gives CDR1 DFQATT, CDR2 SNEGSKA (reference sequence). The CDR3 spans 15 residues.

The CDR3 region is CASSTAGNSPLHF. The CDR3 coding sequence is TGTGCCTCGAGTACAGCGGGTAATTCACCCCTCCACTTT. This rearrangement joins TRBV19 to TRBJ1-6; D uncertain. V gave up 11 bases and J gave up 6 bases, with 14 bases separating them. Germline assignment: CDR1 LNHDA and CDR2 SQIVND (reference sequence). This CDR3 spans 13 amino acids.

This clone was detected a few times. The V gene is TRBV4-2, the J gene TRBJ1-2; 7 bases agree with TRBD1. The CDR3 is 14 amino acids. Germline trimming cut 7 bases from V and 5 bases from J; bases unmatched to any gene: 10. Germline CDR1 reads LGHNA; CDR2 reads YNFKEQ. The CDR3 bases are TGTGCCAGCACACCGACAGGGCTAATGTATGGCTACACCTTC. Protein: CASTPTGLMYGYTF.

The genes are TRBV5-1 and TRBJ1-2; 8 positions agree with TRBD1. Germline CDR1 reads SGHRS; CDR2 reads YFSETQ. This CDR3 has 14 amino acids. V lost 4 bases to trimming and J lost 4 bases; unmatched junction nucleotides: 6. The CDR3 region is CASSPAGTGYGYTF. CDR3 DNA: TGCGCCAGCAGCCCAGCCGGGACAGGCTATGGCTACACCTTC.

The rearrangement links TRBV5-1 to TRBJ2-7; D is perhaps TRBD1 (6 bases). The CDR3 spans 15 residues. The ends were cut back, 0 bases at V and 1 base at J, with 11 bases in the middle. Looked up from germline, CDR1 is SGHRS and CDR2 is YFSETQ. The CDR3 loop reads CASSLVQGPSYEQYF. The CDR3 region has the DNA TGCGCCAGCAGCTTGGTTCAGGGGCCTTCCTACGAGCAGTACTTC.

CDR3 in DNA: TGTGCCAGCAGCTTGGTGTCTCAGGCGTCGGCAAACACCATATATTTT. The encoded protein is CASSLVSQASANTIYF. The chain links TRBV5-5 to TRBJ1-3; D remains ambiguous. This CDR3 comprises 16 residues. Trimming took 0 bases from V and 6 from J, leaving 16 bases between them. Germline lookup yields CDR1 SGHKS and CDR2 YYEKEE (reference sequence).

The chain recombines TRBV6-2 or TRBV6-3 with TRBJ1-2; no clear D gene. Germline assignment: CDR1 MNHEY and CDR2 SVGEGT. This CDR3 has 13 residues. Trimming removed 2 bases from V and 4 bases from J, with 8 bases in between. The CDR3 DNA is TGTGCCAGCAGTTACGAGGGATTCTATGGCTACACCTTC. It codes for CASSYEGFYGYTF.

V usage is TRBV7-2 and J usage is TRBJ2-5; 10 nucleotides line up with TRBD2. CDR3 size: 16 residues. Germline V gene lookup returns CDR1 SGHTA and CDR2 FQGNSA. With 5 bases clipped from V and 5 bases from J, the junction kept 11 bases outside the gene matches. The CDR3 reads CASSRVWTSGSETQYF. In nucleotides, the CDR3 is TGTGCCAGCAGCCGGGTTTGGACTAGCGGTTCGGAGACCCAGTACTTC.

This chain connects TRBV18 to TRBJ1-3, with 8 bases lining up with TRBD1. J lost 0 bases, V lost 4 bases, and 8 bases had no gene match. Germline lookup yields CDR1 KGHSH and CDR2 LQKENI. This CDR3 is built from 17 residues. CDR3 sequence: CASSRPGQVYSGNTIYF. In DNA, the CDR3 is TGTGCCAGCTCACGACCGGGACAGGTTTACTCTGGAAACACCATATATTTT.

The V gene is TRBV3-1 (or the pseudogene TRBV3-2), the J gene TRBJ1-2; weak D call: TRBD1 (6 bases). The ends were cut back, 2 bases at V and 13 bases at J, with 14 bases in the middle. The CDR3 is 12 residues long. The germline CDR1 and CDR2 sequences are LGHDT and YNNKEL (reference sequence). CDR3 coding DNA: TGTGCCAGCAGCCAAAAAGGGGGGGCTTGCACCTTC. Amino acid sequence: CASSQKGGACTF.

J is TRBJ1-4 and V is TRBV19, with 7 bases fitting TRBD1. The CDR3 consists of 16 residues. Germline trimming cut 3 bases from V and 2 bases from J; bases unmatched to any gene: 6. Germline assignment: CDR1 LNHDA and CDR2 SQIVND (reference sequence). The CDR3 DNA reads TGTGCCAGTAGTATGGGCCCGGGACAGACTAATGAAAAACTGTTTTTT. This translates into CASSMGPGQTNEKLFF.

This clone is a singleton in its sample. The chain joins TRBV7-9 to TRBJ1-2, with a possible D match to TRBD1 (6 bases). Germline V gene data show CDR1 as SEHNR and CDR2 as FQNEAQ (reference sequence). The germline V and J ends were trimmed by 2 bases and 4 bases, with 11 bases remaining between them. The CDR3 is 14 residues long. The chain's CDR3 is CASSLIGQSYGYTF. CDR3 coding DNA: TGTGCCAGCAGCTTAATCGGACAGAGCTATGGCTACACCTTC.

The chain has TRBV5-4 and TRBJ2-3; D is possibly TRBD1 (6 bases). V lost 3 bases, J lost 2 bases, and 16 bases lay in between. This CDR3 is built from 16 residues. Germline loops: CDR1 SGHNT, CDR2 YYREEE (reference sequence). Here the CDR3 reads CASSWARQGSTDTQYF. Here the CDR3 DNA reads TGTGCCAGCAGCTGGGCCCGGCAGGGGTCCACAGATACGCAGTATTTT.

The chain carries TRBV12-3 or TRBV12-4 and TRBJ1-2; tentative D call: TRBD1 (5 bases). Trimming removed 6 bases at V and 4 bases at J, with 12 bases between. This CDR3 comprises 13 residues. CDR3 nucleotides: TGTGCCAGCAGCCAAACAGGTAGCTATGGCTACACCTTC. This codes for CASSQTGSYGYTF.

The CDR3 DNA reads TGTGCCAGCAGCCGCGAGGGACAGAGCTCCTACGAGCAGTACTTC. Translated, it gives CASSREGQSSYEQYF. The chain uses TRBV7-8 and TRBJ2-7; the match to TRBD1 covers 7 bases. Germline V gene sequence: CDR1 SGHVS, CDR2 FQNEAQ. V was pared by 5 bases and J by 0 bases, with 7 bases of the junction left unmatched. The CDR3 runs to 15 residues. The whole variable domain, filled in from reference TRBV7-8 and TRBJ2-7, reads GAGVSQSPRYKVAKRGQDVALRCDPISGHVSLFWYQQALGQGPEFLTYFQNEAQLDKSGLPSDRFFAERPEGSVSTLKIQRTQQEDSAVYLCASSREGQSSYEQYFGPGTRLTVT.

The V call is TRBV30, the J call TRBJ1-6; D uncertain. Per the germline V gene, CDR1 is GTSNPN and CDR2 is SVGIG (reference sequence). The CDR3 contains 16 residues. Trimming shortened V by 2 bases and J by 4 bases, and 15 bases separated the two germline ends. Here the CDR3 DNA reads TGTGCCTGGAGTTCTGCCCCTCGGGGATATAATTCACCCCTCCACTTT. Its translation: CAWSSAPRGYNSPLHF.

The CDR3 region is CASSYAGENNQPQHF. CDR3 coding DNA: TGTGCCAGCAGTTACGCAGGGGAGAACAATCAGCCCCAGCATTTT. V usage is TRBV6-2 or TRBV6-3 and J usage is TRBJ1-5, with D perhaps matching TRBD1 (6 bases). This CDR3 has 15 residues. Germline-derived CDR1 and CDR2 are MNHEY and SVGEGT. The V gene lost 2 bases and the J gene lost 3 bases, with 11 bases spanning the gap.

This sequence joins TRBV10-3 and TRBJ1-1; possible D gene TRBD1, 5 bases. The CDR3 sequence is 13 residues long. The germline CDR1 and CDR2 sequences are ENHRY and SYGVKD. The V gene lost 4 bases and the J gene lost 3 bases, with 9 bases spanning the gap. CDR3 residues: CAISGRADTEAFF. In DNA, the CDR3 is TGTGCCATCAGTGGCAGGGCGGACACTGAAGCTTTCTTT.

The rearrangement joins TRBV6-5 to TRBJ1-1, with a weak D call TRBD1 (5 bases). Germline V gene sequence: CDR1 MNHEY, CDR2 SVGAGI. This CDR3 is built from 15 residues. Trimming cost V 5 bases and J 2 bases, with 15 bases left between them. The CDR3: CASSPSRALNTEAFF. CDR3 in DNA: TGTGCCAGCAGTCCAAGCAGGGCCTTAAACACTGAAGCTTTCTTT.

The rearrangement uses TRBV27 and TRBJ1-5, with 12 bases aligning to TRBD1. This CDR3 is 14 amino acids long. J was trimmed by 5 bases and V by 6 bases; bases with no gene match: 2. The V gene's germline CDR1 is MNHEY and CDR2 SMNVEV (reference sequence). The CDR3 DNA is TGTGCCAGCAGGGGACAGGGGGCAGATCAGCCCCAGCATTTT. Translated, it gives CASRGQGADQPQHF.

This rearrangement joins TRBV18 to TRBJ2-1; 8 bases agree with TRBD1. The junction had 3 bases not matched to a gene; V was cut back by 3 bases and J by 8 bases. The CDR3 consists of 13 residues. In germline, CDR1 is KGHSH, CDR2 LQKENI. CDR3 nucleotide sequence: TGTGCCAGCTCACCTCAGGGGGCCCATGAGCAGTTCTTC. The encoded protein is CASSPQGAHEQFF.

This chain links TRBV25-1 with TRBJ1-1; tentative D call: TRBD1 (5 bases). V lost 2 bases, J lost 11 bases, and 18 bases lay in between. The CDR3 is made up of 14 amino acids. Germline V gene sequence: CDR1 MGHDK, CDR2 SYGVNS. The CDR3 nucleotides are TGTGCCAGCAGTGAAAGTTTGGTTCAGGGTCTGGCTTTCTTT. Protein: CASSESLVQGLAFF.

The chain combines TRBV9 with TRBJ1-1; weak D call: TRBD1 (6 bases). The V gene lost 0 bases and the J gene lost 11 bases, with 14 bases spanning the gap. There are 13 residues in the CDR3. From germline, CDR1 is SGDLS and CDR2 YYNGEE. The CDR3, as DNA: TGTGCCAGCAGCGTAGTGGCTAAGGGGGAGGCTTTCTTT. Amino acids: CASSVVAKGEAFF.

V and J are TRBV5-4 and TRBJ1-1, with a possible D match to TRBD1 (5 bases). V was pared by 0 bases and J by 5 bases, with 11 bases between. The length of the CDR3 is 14 residues. The germline gives CDR1 SGHNT, CDR2 YYREEE (reference sequence). DNA of the CDR3: TGTGCCAGCAGCTTGGAAACAGGAGCAACTGAAGCTTTCTTT. This translates into CASSLETGATEAFF.

The J gene is TRBJ1-1, the V gene TRBV7-9; D may be TRBD1 (5 bases). CDR1 is SEHNR and CDR2 is FQNEAQ in the germline V gene (reference sequence). Trimming shortened V by 5 bases and J by 3 bases, and 16 bases separated the two germline ends. This CDR3 comprises 15 residues. The CDR3: CASSRLSGGDTEAFF. The DNA of the CDR3 is TGTGCCAGCAGCCGCCTTTCGGGGGGGGACACTGAAGCTTTCTTT.

The genes are TRBV19 and TRBJ1-5, with 10 bases lining up with TRBD1. Trimming at V came to 7 bases and at J to 2 bases, leaving 11 bases not matched to a gene. The length of the CDR3 is 17 residues. Germline CDR1 LNHDA, CDR2 SQIVND (reference sequence). CDR3 sequence reads: CASTPGQGRGGNQPQHF. The CDR3 DNA sequence: TGTGCCAGTACCCCGGGACAGGGGCGAGGGGGCAATCAGCCCCAGCATTTT.

The chain links TRBV4-3 to TRBJ2-7; 7 nucleotides match TRBD1. CDR3 length: 13 amino acids. The germline CDR1 and CDR2 sequences are LGHNA and YSLEER. J lost 4 bases, V lost 2 bases, and 2 bases had no gene match. The CDR3 nucleotides are TGCGCCAGCAGCCAACGACAGGGATACGAGCAGTACTTC. It encodes CASSQRQGYEQYF.

The chain employs TRBV25-1 and TRBJ2-3; the match to TRBD1 covers 7 bases. The J segment lost 4 bases and the V segment lost 4 bases, leaving 5 bases of the junction unmatched. From germline, CDR1 is MGHDK and CDR2 SYGVNS. This CDR3 spans 14 amino acids. The chain's CDR3 is CASSGPTGSDTQYF. In nucleotides, the CDR3 is TGTGCCAGCAGTGGCCCGACAGGGTCAGATACGCAGTATTTT.